This TCR beta chain is from a study of blood T cell repertoires in COVID-19. Study in general: COVID-19 samples from acute and convalescent phases originated in the United States, Italy and Spain. Nucleic acid was either cDNA or gDNA, and it came from T cells, B-cell-depleted T cells, or PBMCs.

Only in-frame clones appear in the TCRdb table, and some are missing; sequencing was by immunoSEQ multiplex PCR. The data show approximately 37,000 clones, more than 80% seen once. With 2 bases clipped from V and 0 bases from J, the junction kept 18 bases outside the gene matches. Germline values: CDR1 WNHNN, CDR2 SYGVQD (reference sequence). This CDR3 contains 21 residues. The receptor comes from a man aged 55 to 70 with active or convalescent COVID-19. The gene calls are TRBV10-1 and TRBJ1-5; 8 nucleotides agree with TRBD1. Sequencing was done on a sample of peripheral blood. The CDR3 sequence: CASSEEDRARPLPFSNQPQHF. In DNA form, the CDR3 reads TGCGCCAGCAGTGAGGAGGACAGGGCTAGGCCCCTACCCTTTAGCAATCAGCCCCAGCATTTT.